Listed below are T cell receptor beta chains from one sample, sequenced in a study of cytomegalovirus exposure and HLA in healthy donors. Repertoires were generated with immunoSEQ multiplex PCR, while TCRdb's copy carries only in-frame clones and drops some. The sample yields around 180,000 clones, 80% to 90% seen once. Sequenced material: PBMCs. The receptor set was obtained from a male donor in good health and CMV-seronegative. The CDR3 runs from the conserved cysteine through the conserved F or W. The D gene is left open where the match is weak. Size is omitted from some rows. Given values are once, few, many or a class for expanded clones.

CDR3 protein: CASSKKQVAKNIQYF; CDR3 DNA: TGCGCCAGCAGCAAGAAGCAGGTAGCCAAAAACATTCAGTACTTC; V gene: TRBV4-3; J gene: TRBJ2-4; clone size: -; D gene: -
CDR3 protein: CASSRRTGDNSPLHF; CDR3 DNA: TGTGCCAGCAGCCGTAGGACAGGGGATAATTCACCCCTCCACTTT; V gene: TRBV5-5; J gene: TRBJ1-6; clone size: -; D gene: TRBD1
CDR3 protein: CAIRGTGGYEQYF; CDR3 DNA: TGTGCCATCAGAGGGACAGGGGGCTACGAGCAGTACTTC; V gene: TRBV10-3; J gene: TRBJ2-7; clone size: -; D gene: TRBD1
CDR3 protein: CASSLEGVIQYF; CDR3 DNA: TGCGCCAGCAGTCTAGAGGGTGTCATTCAGTACTTC; V gene: TRBV5-1; J gene: TRBJ2-4; clone size: -; D gene: -
CDR3 protein: CASSLSDRGPPYGYTF; CDR3 DNA: TGTGCCAGCAGTTTATCGGACAGGGGGCCACCCTATGGCTACACCTTC; V gene: TRBV27; J gene: TRBJ1-2; clone size: -; D gene: TRBD1
CDR3 protein: CASNETSGGAAGANVLTF; CDR3 DNA: TGCGCCAGCAATGAGACTAGCGGGGGGGCCGCTGGGGCCAACGTCCTGACTTTC; V gene: TRBV10-1; J gene: TRBJ2-6; clone size: -; D gene: TRBD2
CDR3 protein: CASSFGSSSTDTQYF; CDR3 DNA: TGTGCCAGCAGTTTCGGGTCCTCGAGCACAGATACGCAGTATTTT; V gene: TRBV7-8; J gene: TRBJ2-3; clone size: -; D gene: -
CDR3 protein: CATSTLLTGSGEKLFF; CDR3 DNA: TGTGCCACCAGCACTCTCCTCACAGGGTCTGGGGAAAAACTGTTTTTT; V gene: TRBV15; J gene: TRBJ1-4; clone size: once; D gene: -
CDR3 protein: CASSLDGTSGRFF; CDR3 DNA: TGTGCCAGCAGCTTGGATGGTACTAGCGGGAGGTTCTTC; V gene: TRBV5-4; J gene: TRBJ2-1; clone size: -; D gene: TRBD2
CDR3 protein: CASSLGGASRETQYF; CDR3 DNA: TGTGCCAGCAGTTTAGGGGGGGCCTCACGAGAGACCCAGTACTTC; V gene: TRBV27; J gene: TRBJ2-5; clone size: -; D gene: -
CDR3 protein: CASSSRTGMSEAFF; CDR3 DNA: TGTGCCAGCAGCTCCCGGACAGGTATGAGTGAAGCTTTCTTT; V gene: TRBV7-9; J gene: TRBJ1-1; clone size: once; D gene: TRBD1
CDR3 protein: CASSQRAGGGQPQHF; CDR3 DNA: TGTGCCAGCAGCCAAAGGGCAGGGGGCGGACAGCCCCAGCATTTT; V gene: TRBV7-8; J gene: TRBJ1-5; clone size: -; D gene: TRBD1
CDR3 protein: CASRRDRGGQETQYF; CDR3 DNA: TGTGCCAGCAGGCGCGACAGGGGGGGACAAGAGACCCAGTACTTC; V gene: TRBV5-4; J gene: TRBJ2-5; clone size: -; D gene: TRBD1
CDR3 protein: CASSLDPRQGQGYEQYF; CDR3 DNA: TGTGCCAGCAGCTTAGATCCTCGGCAGGGACAAGGCTACGAGCAGTACTTC; V gene: TRBV11-2; J gene: TRBJ2-7; clone size: -; D gene: -
CDR3 protein: CASSLGTSGGNEQFF; CDR3 DNA: TGTGCCAGCAGCTTAGGGACTAGCGGTGGCAATGAGCAGTTCTTC; V gene: TRBV7-3; J gene: TRBJ2-1; clone size: -; D gene: TRBD2
CDR3 protein: CASSQLSVRQGYSTEQYF; CDR3 DNA: TGTGCCAGCAGTCAGTTGTCTGTCCGACAGGGATACTCAACGGAGCAGTACTTC; V gene: TRBV28; J gene: TRBJ2-7; clone size: -; D gene: TRBD1
CDR3 protein: CASSSPSGTTMSEKLFF; CDR3 DNA: TGTGCCAGCAGCTCCCCCTCCGGGACAACCATGAGTGAAAAACTGTTTTTT; V gene: TRBV7-6; J gene: TRBJ1-4; clone size: -; D gene: -
CDR3 protein: CASTWGGHYGYTF; CDR3 DNA: TGTGCCAGCACCTGGGGGGGACACTATGGCTACACCTTC; V gene: TRBV28; J gene: TRBJ1-2; clone size: -; D gene: -
CDR3 protein: CASSLWGQGALAGTGELFF; CDR3 DNA: TGCGCCAGCAGCCTTTGGGGACAGGGGGCGCTTGCTGGCACCGGGGAGCTGTTTTTT; V gene: TRBV5-1; J gene: TRBJ2-2; clone size: -; D gene: TRBD1
CDR3 protein: CASSLYLRTQFYEQYF; CDR3 DNA: TGTGCCAGCAGTTTATATCTGCGGACTCAATTCTACGAGCAGTACTTC; V gene: TRBV27; J gene: TRBJ2-7; clone size: once; D gene: -
CDR3 protein: CATMTGGATEAFF; CDR3 DNA: TGTGCCACTATGACAGGGGGCGCGACTGAAGCTTTCTTT; V gene: TRBV19; J gene: TRBJ1-1; clone size: -; D gene: TRBD1
CDR3 protein: CASSVVAKSPWGGGYTF; CDR3 DNA: TGTGCCAGCAGTGTAGTCGCTAAATCTCCCTGGGGGGGCGGCTACACCTTC; V gene: TRBV2; J gene: TRBJ1-2; clone size: -; D gene: -
CDR3 protein: CAICGGVTDTQYF; CDR3 DNA: TGTGCCATCTGTGGGGGGGTCACAGATACGCAGTATTTT; V gene: TRBV10-3; J gene: TRBJ2-3; clone size: -; D gene: TRBD2
CDR3 protein: CAISDAHGTTGDTQYF; CDR3 DNA: TGTGCCATCAGTGATGCCCATGGGACTACCGGGGATACGCAGTATTTT; V gene: TRBV10-3; J gene: TRBJ2-3; clone size: -; D gene: TRBD2
CDR3 protein: CASSLSTENTGELLF; CDR3 DNA: TGCGCCAGCAGCTTGTCCACAGAAAACACCGGGGAGCTGCTTTTT; V gene: TRBV5-1; J gene: TRBJ2-2; clone size: -; D gene: -
CDR3 protein: CASSESAGLGTEAFF; CDR3 DNA: TGTGCCAGCAGTGAATCCGCAGGGCTCGGCACTGAAGCTTTCTTT; V gene: TRBV6-1; J gene: TRBJ1-1; clone size: -; D gene: -
CDR3 protein: CASSVTGRESTDTQYF; CDR3 DNA: TGTGCCAGCAGCGTAACTGGGAGGGAAAGCACAGATACGCAGTATTTT; V gene: TRBV9; J gene: TRBJ2-3; clone size: -; D gene: TRBD2
CDR3 protein: CASSLDKANTIYF; CDR3 DNA: TGTGCCAGCAGCTTGGACAAGGCTAACACCATATATTTT; V gene: TRBV7-6; J gene: TRBJ1-3; clone size: -; D gene: -
CDR3 protein: CASSLDLWATDTQYF; CDR3 DNA: TGTGCCAGCAGCTTAGATCTCTGGGCCACAGATACGCAGTATTTT; V gene: TRBV11-2; J gene: TRBJ2-3; clone size: -; D gene: -
CDR3 protein: CASRLQGYFGYTF; CDR3 DNA: TGTGCCAGCAGGTTACAGGGGTACTTCGGCTACACCTTC; V gene: TRBV7-4; J gene: TRBJ1-2; clone size: -; D gene: TRBD1
CDR3 protein: CASSLEVGEVFF; CDR3 DNA: TGTGCCAGCAGCTTAGAGGTGGGAGAAGTGTTCTTC; V gene: TRBV7-2; J gene: TRBJ2-1; clone size: -; D gene: -
CDR3 protein: CASSSPDRATEAFF; CDR3 DNA: TGTGCCAGCAGCTCCCCGGACAGGGCCACTGAAGCTTTCTTT; V gene: TRBV6-5; J gene: TRBJ1-1; clone size: -; D gene: TRBD1
CDR3 protein: CASSMGGNSNQPQHF; CDR3 DNA: TGTGCCAGTAGTATGGGGGGTAATAGCAATCAGCCCCAGCATTTT; V gene: TRBV19; J gene: TRBJ1-5; clone size: -; D gene: -
CDR3 protein: CALRDRGEETQYF; CDR3 DNA: TGTGCCCTAAGAGACAGGGGTGAAGAGACCCAGTACTTC; V gene: TRBV2; J gene: TRBJ2-5; clone size: once; D gene: TRBD1
CDR3 protein: CASRPTVSSYEQYF; CDR3 DNA: TGTGCCAGCAGACCGACAGTAAGCTCCTACGAGCAGTACTTC; V gene: TRBV27; J gene: TRBJ2-7; clone size: -; D gene: -
CDR3 protein: CASSLESPAFARSTDTQYF; CDR3 DNA: TGTGCCAGCAGCTTAGAATCTCCCGCGTTCGCGCGGAGCACAGATACGCAGTATTTT; V gene: TRBV7-6; J gene: TRBJ2-3; clone size: -; D gene: -
CDR3 protein: CASSLGGVRSYNEQFF; CDR3 DNA: TGTGCCAGCAGCTTAGGGGGGGTACGCTCCTACAATGAGCAGTTCTTC; V gene: TRBV7-2; J gene: TRBJ2-1; clone size: once; D gene: -
CDR3 protein: CASRGQGASGNTIYF; CDR3 DNA: TGTGCCAGCAGGGGACAGGGGGCCTCTGGAAACACCATATATTTT; V gene: TRBV7-9; J gene: TRBJ1-3; clone size: few; D gene: TRBD1
CDR3 protein: CASSSDRGPNTQYF; CDR3 DNA: TGTGCCAGCAGCTCAGACAGGGGGCCAAATACGCAGTATTTT; V gene: TRBV5-4; J gene: TRBJ2-3; clone size: once; D gene: TRBD1
CDR3 protein: CASSLGLAHTGELFF; CDR3 DNA: TGTGCCAGCAGCTTAGGACTAGCGCACACCGGGGAGCTGTTTTTT; V gene: TRBV7-3; J gene: TRBJ2-2; clone size: -; D gene: TRBD2
CDR3 protein: CASSVDYSGTSGRYYNEQFF; CDR3 DNA: TGTGCCAGTAGTGTCGATTACTCCGGGACTAGCGGGAGGTACTACAATGAGCAGTTCTTC; V gene: TRBV19; J gene: TRBJ2-1; clone size: -; D gene: TRBD2
CDR3 protein: CASSVRSGRPYEQYF; CDR3 DNA: TGTGCCAGCAGTGTGAGGAGCGGGAGACCTTACGAGCAGTACTTC; V gene: TRBV6-4; J gene: TRBJ2-7; clone size: -; D gene: TRBD2
CDR3 protein: CASSLGRSDNEQFF; CDR3 DNA: TGTGCTAGCAGCTTAGGGAGGAGCGACAATGAGCAGTTCTTC; V gene: TRBV7-7; J gene: TRBJ2-1; clone size: -; D gene: -
CDR3 protein: CASSVAPRQGSYNEQFF; CDR3 DNA: TGTGCCAGCAGCGTAGCCCCCCGACAGGGGTCCTACAATGAGCAGTTCTTC; V gene: TRBV9; J gene: TRBJ2-1; clone size: -; D gene: TRBD1
CDR3 protein: CASSLAASGNTIYF; CDR3 DNA: TGTGCCAGCAGCTTGGCCGCGTCTGGAAACACCATATATTTT; V gene: TRBV5-5; J gene: TRBJ1-3; clone size: -; D gene: -
CDR3 protein: CASSHVDPVRNIQYF; CDR3 DNA: TGTGCCAGCAGCCATGTTGACCCAGTCAGGAACATTCAGTACTTC; V gene: TRBV14; J gene: TRBJ2-4; clone size: -; D gene: -
CDR3 protein: CASSSQGNTYEQYF; CDR3 DNA: TGTGCCAGCAGCTCGCAGGGGAATACCTACGAGCAGTACTTC; V gene: TRBV28; J gene: TRBJ2-7; clone size: -; D gene: -
CDR3 protein: CASSYRANNEQFF; CDR3 DNA: TGTGCCAGCAGTTATCGAGCTAACAATGAGCAGTTCTTC; V gene: TRBV6-6; J gene: TRBJ2-1; clone size: -; D gene: -
CDR3 protein: CASSYDRNKDTGYEQYF; CDR3 DNA: TGTGCCAGCAGCTACGACCGTAACAAGGATACAGGGTACGAGCAGTACTTC; V gene: TRBV7-8; J gene: TRBJ2-7; clone size: once; D gene: -
CDR3 protein: CASSLTGTANSPLHF; CDR3 DNA: TGTGCCAGCAGTCTGACCGGGACAGCCAATTCACCCCTCCACTTT; V gene: TRBV6-6; J gene: TRBJ1-6; clone size: -; D gene: TRBD1
CDR3 protein: CASSQVTGSLGNEQFF; CDR3 DNA: TGCGCCAGCAGCCAAGTTACCGGGAGTCTGGGGAATGAGCAGTTCTTC; V gene: TRBV4-3; J gene: TRBJ2-1; clone size: -; D gene: -
CDR3 protein: CASGLVLGQGAETQYF; CDR3 DNA: TGTGCTAGTGGTTTGGTACTGGGACAGGGAGCAGAGACCCAGTACTTC; V gene: TRBV12-5; J gene: TRBJ2-5; clone size: -; D gene: TRBD1
CDR3 protein: CASSSLAGDPYEQYF; CDR3 DNA: TGTGCCAGCAGCTCACTAGCGGGAGACCCCTACGAGCAGTACTTC; V gene: TRBV7-2; J gene: TRBJ2-7; clone size: once; D gene: TRBD2
CDR3 protein: CASSLIKRGYFDEQYF; CDR3 DNA: TGTGCCAGCAGCTTGATAAAGCGGGGGTATTTTGACGAGCAGTACTTC; V gene: TRBV5-6; J gene: TRBJ2-7; clone size: -; D gene: TRBD2
CDR3 protein: CASSLAGLAGGEQYF; CDR3 DNA: TGTGCCAGCAGCTTAGCGGGACTAGCGGGAGGTGAGCAGTACTTC; V gene: TRBV7-2; J gene: TRBJ2-7; clone size: -; D gene: TRBD2